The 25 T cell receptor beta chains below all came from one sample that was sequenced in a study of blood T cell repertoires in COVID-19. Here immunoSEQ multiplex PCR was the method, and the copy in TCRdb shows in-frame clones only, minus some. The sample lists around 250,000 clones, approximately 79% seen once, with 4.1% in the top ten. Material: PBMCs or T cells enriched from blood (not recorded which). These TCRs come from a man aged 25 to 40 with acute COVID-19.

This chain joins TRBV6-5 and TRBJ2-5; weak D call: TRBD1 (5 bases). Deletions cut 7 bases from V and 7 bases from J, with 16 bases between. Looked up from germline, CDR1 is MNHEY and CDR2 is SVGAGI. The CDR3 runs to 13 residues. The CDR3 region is CASNQRSQGTQYF. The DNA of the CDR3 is TGTGCCAGCAACCAAAGATCTCAGGGGACCCAGTACTTC.

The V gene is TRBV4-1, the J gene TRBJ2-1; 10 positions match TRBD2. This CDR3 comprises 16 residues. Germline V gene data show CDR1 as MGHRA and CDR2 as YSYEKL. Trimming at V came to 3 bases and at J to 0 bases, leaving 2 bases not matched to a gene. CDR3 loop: CASSHPSGSSYNEQFF. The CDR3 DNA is TGCGCCAGCAGCCACCCTAGCGGGAGCTCCTACAATGAGCAGTTCTTC.

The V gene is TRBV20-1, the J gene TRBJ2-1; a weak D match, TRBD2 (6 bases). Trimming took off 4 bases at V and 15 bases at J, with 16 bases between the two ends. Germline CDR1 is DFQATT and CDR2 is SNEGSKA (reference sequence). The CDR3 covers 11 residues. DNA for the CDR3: TGCAGTGCTACTATCGGAGGGGCCTTGTTCTTC. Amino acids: CSATIGGALFF.

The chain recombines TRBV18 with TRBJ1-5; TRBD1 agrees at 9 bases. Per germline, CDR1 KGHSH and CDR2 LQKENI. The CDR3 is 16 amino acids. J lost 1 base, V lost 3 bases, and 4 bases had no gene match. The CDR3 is CASSPPGTGSNQPQHF. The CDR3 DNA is TGTGCCAGCTCACCCCCCGGGACAGGGAGCAATCAGCCCCAGCATTTT.

CDR3 sequence: CASSIPGQGTNEQFF. For the CDR3, the DNA is TGTGCCAGTAGTATACCGGGACAGGGTACCAATGAGCAGTTCTTC. The rearrangement links TRBV19 to TRBJ2-1, with TRBD1 identical over 9 bases. Per germline, CDR1 LNHDA and CDR2 SQIVND (reference sequence). V shed 2 bases and J 6 bases; nucleotides not matched to a gene: 5. The CDR3 length is 15 residues.

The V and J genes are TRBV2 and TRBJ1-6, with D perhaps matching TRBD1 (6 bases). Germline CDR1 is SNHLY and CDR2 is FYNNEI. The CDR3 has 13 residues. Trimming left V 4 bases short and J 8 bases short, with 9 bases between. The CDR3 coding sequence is TGTGCCAGCAGTGGACAGGTACATTCACCCCTCCACTTT. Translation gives CASSGQVHSPLHF. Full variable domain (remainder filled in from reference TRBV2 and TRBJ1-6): EPEVTQTPSHQVTQMGQEVILRCVPISNHLYFYWYRQILGQKVEFLVSFYNNEISEKSEIFDDQFSVERPDGSNFTLKIRSTKLEDSAMYFCASSGQVHSPLHFGNGTRLTVT.

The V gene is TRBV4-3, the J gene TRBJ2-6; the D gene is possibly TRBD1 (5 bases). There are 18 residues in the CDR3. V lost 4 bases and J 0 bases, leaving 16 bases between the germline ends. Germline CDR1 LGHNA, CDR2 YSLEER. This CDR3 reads CASSLDIISSSGANVLTF. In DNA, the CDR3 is TGCGCCAGCAGCCTGGACATCATCTCATCCTCTGGGGCCAACGTCCTGACTTTC.

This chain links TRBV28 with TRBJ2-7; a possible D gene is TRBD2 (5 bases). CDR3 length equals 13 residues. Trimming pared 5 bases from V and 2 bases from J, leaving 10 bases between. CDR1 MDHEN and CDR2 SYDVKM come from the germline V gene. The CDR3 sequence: CASSPHGTYEQYV. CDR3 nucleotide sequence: TGTGCCAGCAGTCCTCACGGGACCTACGAGCAGTACGTC.

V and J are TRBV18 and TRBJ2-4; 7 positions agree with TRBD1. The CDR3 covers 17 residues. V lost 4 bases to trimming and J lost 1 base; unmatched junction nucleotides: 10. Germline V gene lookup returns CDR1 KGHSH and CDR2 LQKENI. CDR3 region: CASSLGTAWNAKNIQYF. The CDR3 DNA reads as TGTGCCAGCTCACTCGGGACAGCCTGGAACGCCAAAAACATTCAGTACTTC.

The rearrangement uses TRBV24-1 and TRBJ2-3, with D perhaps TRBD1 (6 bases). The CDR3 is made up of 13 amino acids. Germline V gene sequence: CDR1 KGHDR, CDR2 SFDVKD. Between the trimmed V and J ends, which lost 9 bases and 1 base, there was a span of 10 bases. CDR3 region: CATRDIGTDTQYF. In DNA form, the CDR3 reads TGTGCCACCCGGGACATAGGCACAGATACGCAGTATTTT.

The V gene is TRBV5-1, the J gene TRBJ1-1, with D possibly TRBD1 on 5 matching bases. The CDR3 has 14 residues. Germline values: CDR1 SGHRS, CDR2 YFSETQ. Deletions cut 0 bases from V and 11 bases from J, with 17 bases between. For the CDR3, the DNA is TGCGCCAGCAGCTTGGACTCCCCAGGGCTGGAGGCTTTCTTT. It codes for CASSLDSPGLEAFF.

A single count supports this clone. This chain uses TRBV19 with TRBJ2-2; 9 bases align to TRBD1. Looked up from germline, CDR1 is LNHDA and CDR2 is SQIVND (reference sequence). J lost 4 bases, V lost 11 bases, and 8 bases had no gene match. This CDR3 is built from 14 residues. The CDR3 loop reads CAVGDRAGTGELFF. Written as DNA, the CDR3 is TGTGCCGTAGGGGACAGGGCTGGCACCGGGGAGCTGTTTTTT.

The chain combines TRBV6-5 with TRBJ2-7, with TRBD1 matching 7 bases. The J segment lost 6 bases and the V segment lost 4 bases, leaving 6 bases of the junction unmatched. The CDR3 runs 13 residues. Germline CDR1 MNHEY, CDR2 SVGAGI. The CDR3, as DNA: TGTGCCAGCAGTTCGACAGGGCGTTCCGAGCAGTACGTC. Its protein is CASSSTGRSEQYV.

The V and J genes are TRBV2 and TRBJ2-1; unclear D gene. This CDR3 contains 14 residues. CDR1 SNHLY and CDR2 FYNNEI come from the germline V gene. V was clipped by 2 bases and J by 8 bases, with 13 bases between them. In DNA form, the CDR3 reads TGTGCCAGCAGTGAATTAACTCCGAAAGATGAGCAGTTCTTC. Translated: CASSELTPKDEQFF.

CDR3 nucleotide sequence: TGTGCCAGCAGCTTAGAAGGGGCAGGGACTGAAGCTTTCTTT. Translating it yields CASSLEGAGTEAFF. V usage is TRBV7-9 and J usage is TRBJ1-1; TRBD1 might be the D (5 bases). The V end lost 1 base, the J end lost 5 bases, and 11 bases lay between the germline ends. The CDR3 consists of 14 residues. CDR1 is SEHNR, CDR2 FQNEAQ, per germline (reference sequence).

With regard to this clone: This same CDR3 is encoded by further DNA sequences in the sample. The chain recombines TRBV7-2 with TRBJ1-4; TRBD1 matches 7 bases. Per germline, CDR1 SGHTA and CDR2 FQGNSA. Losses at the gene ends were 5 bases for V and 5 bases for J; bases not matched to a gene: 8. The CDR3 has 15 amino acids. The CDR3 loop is CASSGRQGRNEKLFF. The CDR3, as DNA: TGTGCCAGCAGCGGTCGACAGGGCAGGAATGAAAAACTGTTTTTT.

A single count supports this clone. CDR3 amino acids: CASSFGEPILQYF. CDR3 sequence (DNA): TGTGCCAGCAGCTTCGGGGAGCCCATCCTTCAGTACTTC. The chain carries TRBV7-2 and TRBJ2-4; maybe TRBD2 (5 bases). The CDR3 is made up of 13 amino acids. In germline, CDR1 is SGHTA, CDR2 FQGNSA. Trimming took 3 bases from V and 11 from J, leaving 14 bases between them.

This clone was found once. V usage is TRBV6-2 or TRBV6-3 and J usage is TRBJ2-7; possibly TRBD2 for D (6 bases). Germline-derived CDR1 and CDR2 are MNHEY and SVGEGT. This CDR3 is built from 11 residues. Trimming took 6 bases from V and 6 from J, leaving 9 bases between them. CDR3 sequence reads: CASSLGGEQYV. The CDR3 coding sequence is TGTGCCAGCAGCCTCGGGGGCGAGCAGTACGTC.

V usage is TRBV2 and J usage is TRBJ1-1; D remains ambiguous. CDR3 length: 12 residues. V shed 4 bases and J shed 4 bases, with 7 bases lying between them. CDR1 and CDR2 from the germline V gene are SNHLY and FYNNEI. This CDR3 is CASSVSFTEAFF. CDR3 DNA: TGTGCCAGCAGTGTGAGTTTCACTGAAGCTTTCTTT. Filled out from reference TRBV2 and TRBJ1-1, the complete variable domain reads EPEVTQTPSHQVTQMGQEVILRCVPISNHLYFYWYRQILGQKVEFLVSFYNNEISEKSEIFDDQFSVERPDGSNFTLKIRSTKLEDSAMYFCASSVSFTEAFFGQGTRLTVV.

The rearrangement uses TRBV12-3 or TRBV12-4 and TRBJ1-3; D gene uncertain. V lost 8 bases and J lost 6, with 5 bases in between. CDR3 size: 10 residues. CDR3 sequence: CASEENTIYF. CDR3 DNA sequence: TGTGCCAGCGAGGAAAACACCATATATTTT.

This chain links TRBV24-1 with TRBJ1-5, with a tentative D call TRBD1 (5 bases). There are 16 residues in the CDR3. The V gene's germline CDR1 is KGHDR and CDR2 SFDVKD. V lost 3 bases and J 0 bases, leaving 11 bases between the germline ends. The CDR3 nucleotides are TGTGCCACCAGTGATACAGGCAGAACTAGCAATCAGCCCCAGCATTTT. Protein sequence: CATSDTGRTSNQPQHF.

CDR3 nucleotide sequence: TGTGCCATCAGTAGCGGGACCCAGCCCCAGCATTTT. This translates into CAISSGTQPQHF. The rearrangement joins TRBV10-3 to TRBJ1-5, with D possibly being TRBD1 (5 bases). The CDR3 consists of 12 residues. Germline CDR1 and CDR2: ENHRY and SYGVKD. The V end lost 5 bases, the J end lost 7 bases, and 9 bases lay between the germline ends.

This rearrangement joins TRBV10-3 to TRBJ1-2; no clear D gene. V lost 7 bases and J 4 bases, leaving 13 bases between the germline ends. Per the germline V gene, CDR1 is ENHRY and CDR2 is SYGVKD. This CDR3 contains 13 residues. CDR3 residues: CAITAELGYGYTF. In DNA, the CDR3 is TGTGCCATCACCGCGGAGCTTGGCTATGGCTACACCTTC.

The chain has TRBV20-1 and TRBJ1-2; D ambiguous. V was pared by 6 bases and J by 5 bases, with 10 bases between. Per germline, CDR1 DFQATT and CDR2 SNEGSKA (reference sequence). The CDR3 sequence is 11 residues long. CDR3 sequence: CSAWGGYGYTF. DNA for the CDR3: TGCAGTGCCTGGGGAGGTTATGGCTACACCTTC.

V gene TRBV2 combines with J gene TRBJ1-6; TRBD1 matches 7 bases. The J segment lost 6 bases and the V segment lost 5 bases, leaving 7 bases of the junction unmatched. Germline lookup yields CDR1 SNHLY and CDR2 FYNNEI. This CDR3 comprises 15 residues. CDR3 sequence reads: CASSQSTGSNSPLHF. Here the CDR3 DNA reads TGTGCCAGCAGTCAATCGACAGGGTCTAATTCACCCCTCCACTTT.